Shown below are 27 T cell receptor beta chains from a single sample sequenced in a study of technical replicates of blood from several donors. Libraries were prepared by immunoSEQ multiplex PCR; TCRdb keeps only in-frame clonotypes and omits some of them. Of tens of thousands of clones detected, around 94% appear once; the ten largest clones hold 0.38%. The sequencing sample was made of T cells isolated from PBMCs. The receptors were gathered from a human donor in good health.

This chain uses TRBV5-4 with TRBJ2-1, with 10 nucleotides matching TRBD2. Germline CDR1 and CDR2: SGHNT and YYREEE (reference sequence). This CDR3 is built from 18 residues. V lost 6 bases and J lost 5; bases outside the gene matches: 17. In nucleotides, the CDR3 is TGTGCCAGCACCGGAGCGGGAGGGCCGCGCGTTCCAAACAATGAGCAGTTCTTC. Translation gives CASTGAGGPRVPNNEQFF.

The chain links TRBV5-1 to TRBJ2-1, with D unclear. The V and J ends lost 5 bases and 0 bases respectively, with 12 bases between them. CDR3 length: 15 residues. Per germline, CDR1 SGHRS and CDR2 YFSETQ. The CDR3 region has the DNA TGCGCCAGCAGTCCCGAGCCTCTCTCCTACAATGAGCAGTTCTTC. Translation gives CASSPEPLSYNEQFF.

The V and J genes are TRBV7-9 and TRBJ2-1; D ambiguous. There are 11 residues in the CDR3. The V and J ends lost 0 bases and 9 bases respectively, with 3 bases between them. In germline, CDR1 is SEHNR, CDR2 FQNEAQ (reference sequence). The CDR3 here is CASSLASEQFF. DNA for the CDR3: TGTGCCAGCAGCTTAGCGAGTGAGCAGTTCTTC.

The DNA for the CDR3 is TGTGCCAGCAGCAGATCCGGGACTAGCTTCCACGAGCAGTACTTC. This gives the protein CASSRSGTSFHEQYF. The chain uses TRBV27 and TRBJ2-7, with 9 bases fitting TRBD2. Losses at the gene ends were 6 bases for V and 5 bases for J; bases not matched to a gene: 11. Germline V gene data show CDR1 as MNHEY and CDR2 as SMNVEV (reference sequence). The CDR3 loop spans 15 amino acids.

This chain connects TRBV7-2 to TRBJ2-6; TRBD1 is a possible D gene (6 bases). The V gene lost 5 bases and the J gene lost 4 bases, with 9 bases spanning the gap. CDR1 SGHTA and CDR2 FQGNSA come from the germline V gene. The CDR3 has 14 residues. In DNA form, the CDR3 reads TGTGCCAGCAGCCAGGGGACAGGGGCCAACGTCCTGACTTTC. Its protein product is CASSQGTGANVLTF. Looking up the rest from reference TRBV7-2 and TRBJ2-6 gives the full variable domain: GAGVSQSPSNKVTEKGKDVELRCDPISGHTALYWYRQSLGQGLEFLIYFQGNSAPDKSGLPSDRFSAERTGGSVSTLTIQRTQQEDSAVYLCASSQGTGANVLTFGAGSRLTVL.

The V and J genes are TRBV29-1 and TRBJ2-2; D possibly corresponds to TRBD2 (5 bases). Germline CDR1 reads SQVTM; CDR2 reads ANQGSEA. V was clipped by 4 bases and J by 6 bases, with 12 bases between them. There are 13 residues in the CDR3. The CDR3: CSVGGLASGELFF. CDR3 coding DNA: TGCAGCGTTGGCGGGCTAGCCTCCGGGGAGCTGTTTTTT.

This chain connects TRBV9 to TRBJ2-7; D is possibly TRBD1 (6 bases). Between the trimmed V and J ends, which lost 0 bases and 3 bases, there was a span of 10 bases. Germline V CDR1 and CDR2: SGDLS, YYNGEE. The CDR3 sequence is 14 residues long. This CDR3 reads CASSVEGEGYEQYF. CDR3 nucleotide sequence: TGTGCCAGCAGCGTAGAGGGGGAAGGCTACGAGCAGTACTTC. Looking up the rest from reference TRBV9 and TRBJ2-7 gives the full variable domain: DSGVTQTPKHLITATGQRVTLRCSPRSGDLSVYWYQQSLDQGLQFLIQYYNGEERAKGNILERFSAQQFPDLHSELNLSSLELGDSALYFCASSVEGEGYEQYFGPGTRLTVT.

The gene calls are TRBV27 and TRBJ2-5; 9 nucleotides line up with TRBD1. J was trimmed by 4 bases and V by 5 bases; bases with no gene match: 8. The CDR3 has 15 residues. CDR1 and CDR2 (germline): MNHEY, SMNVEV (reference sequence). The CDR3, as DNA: TGTGCCAGCAGTCTCCGGGACAGGGAGGGAGAGACCCAGTACTTC. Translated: CASSLRDREGETQYF.

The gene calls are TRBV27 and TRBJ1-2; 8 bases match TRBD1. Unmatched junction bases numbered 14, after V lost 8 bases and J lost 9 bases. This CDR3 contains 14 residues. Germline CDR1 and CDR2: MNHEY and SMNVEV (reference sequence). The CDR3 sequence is CASAGTGFSSRYTF. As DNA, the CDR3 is TGTGCCAGCGCTGGGACAGGCTTCTCTTCTCGCTACACCTTC.

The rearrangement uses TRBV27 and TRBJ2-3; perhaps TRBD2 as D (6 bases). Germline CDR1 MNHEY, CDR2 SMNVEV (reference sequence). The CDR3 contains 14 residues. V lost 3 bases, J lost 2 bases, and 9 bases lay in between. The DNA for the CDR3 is TGTGCCAGCAGTTTTGGGAGGAACACAGATACGCAGTATTTT. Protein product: CASSFGRNTDTQYF.

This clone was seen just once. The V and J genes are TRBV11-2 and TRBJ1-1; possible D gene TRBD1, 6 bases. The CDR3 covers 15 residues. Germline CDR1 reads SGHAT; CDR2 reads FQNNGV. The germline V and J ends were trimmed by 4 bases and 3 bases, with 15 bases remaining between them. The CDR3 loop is CASSSATGTHTEAFF. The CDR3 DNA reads TGTGCCAGCAGCTCCGCTACAGGGACACACACTGAAGCTTTCTTT.

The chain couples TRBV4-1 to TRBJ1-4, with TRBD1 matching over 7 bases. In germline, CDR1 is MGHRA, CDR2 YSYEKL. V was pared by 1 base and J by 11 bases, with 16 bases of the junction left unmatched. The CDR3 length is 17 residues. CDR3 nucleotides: TGCGCCAGCAGCCAAGGGGGTTTCCGGGACAGTTCTTATAAACTGTTTTTT. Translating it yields CASSQGGFRDSSYKLFF.

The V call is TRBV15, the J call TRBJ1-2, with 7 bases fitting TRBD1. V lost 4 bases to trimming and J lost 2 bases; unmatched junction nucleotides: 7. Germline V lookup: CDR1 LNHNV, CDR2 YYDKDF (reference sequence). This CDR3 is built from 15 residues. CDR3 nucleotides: TGTGCCACCAGCAAACTGACAGGGCCCAACTATGGCTACACCTTC. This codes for CATSKLTGPNYGYTF.

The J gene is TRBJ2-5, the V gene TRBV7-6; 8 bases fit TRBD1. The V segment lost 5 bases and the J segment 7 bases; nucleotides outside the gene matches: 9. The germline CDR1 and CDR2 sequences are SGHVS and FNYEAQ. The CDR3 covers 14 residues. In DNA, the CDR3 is TGTGCCAGCAGCCTAAACTCACAGGGGGGGACCCAGTACTTC. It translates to CASSLNSQGGTQYF.

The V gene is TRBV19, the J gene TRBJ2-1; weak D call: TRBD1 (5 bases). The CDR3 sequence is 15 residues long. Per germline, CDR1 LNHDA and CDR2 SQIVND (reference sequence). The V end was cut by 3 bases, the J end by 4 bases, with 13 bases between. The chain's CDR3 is CASSIGAMIYNEQFF. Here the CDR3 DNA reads TGTGCCAGTAGTATTGGGGCCATGATATACAATGAGCAGTTCTTC.

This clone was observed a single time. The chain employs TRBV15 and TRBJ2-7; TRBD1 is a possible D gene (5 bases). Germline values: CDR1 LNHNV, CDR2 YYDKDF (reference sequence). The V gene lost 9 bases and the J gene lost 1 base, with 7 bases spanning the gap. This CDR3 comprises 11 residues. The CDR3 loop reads CATSGSYEQYF. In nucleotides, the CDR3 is TGTGCCACGTCAGGGTCCTACGAGCAGTACTTC.

As DNA, the CDR3 is TGTGCCAGCAGCTCCGGGACTGTATACAATGAGCAGTTCTTC. It is translated as CASSSGTVYNEQFF. The chain joins TRBV11-2 to TRBJ2-1; weak D call: TRBD2 (6 bases). The CDR3 runs to 14 residues. Per germline, CDR1 SGHAT and CDR2 FQNNGV. The ends were cut back, 4 bases at V and 4 bases at J, with 11 bases in the middle.

DNA for the CDR3: TGTGCCAGCAGACTGGACAGGGGGCGATCTGGCTACACCTTC. Its translation: CASRLDRGRSGYTF. V usage is TRBV14 and J usage is TRBJ1-2, with TRBD1 matching 11 bases. Per the germline V gene, CDR1 is SGHDN and CDR2 is FVKESK. With 6 bases clipped from V and 7 bases from J, the junction kept 7 bases outside the gene matches. The CDR3 has 14 residues.

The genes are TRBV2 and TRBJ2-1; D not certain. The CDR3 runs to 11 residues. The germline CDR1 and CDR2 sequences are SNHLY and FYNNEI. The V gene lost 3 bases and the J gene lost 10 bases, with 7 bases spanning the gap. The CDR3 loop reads CASSEAREQFF. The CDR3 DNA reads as TGTGCCAGCAGTGAGGCCCGAGAGCAGTTCTTC.

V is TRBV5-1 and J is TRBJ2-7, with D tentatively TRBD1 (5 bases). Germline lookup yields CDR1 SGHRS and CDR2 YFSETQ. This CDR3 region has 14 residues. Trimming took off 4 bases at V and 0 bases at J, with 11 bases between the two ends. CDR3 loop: CASSEQTVSYEQYF. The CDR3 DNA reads TGCGCCAGCAGCGAACAGACAGTCTCCTACGAGCAGTACTTC.

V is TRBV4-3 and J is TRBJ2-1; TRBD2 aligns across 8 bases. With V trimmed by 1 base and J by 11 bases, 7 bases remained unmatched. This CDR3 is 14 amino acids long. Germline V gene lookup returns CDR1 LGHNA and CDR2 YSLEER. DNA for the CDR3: TGCGCCAGCAGCCAAGTAGTTCGGGAGGGCCAGCAGTTCTTC. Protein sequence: CASSQVVREGQQFF.

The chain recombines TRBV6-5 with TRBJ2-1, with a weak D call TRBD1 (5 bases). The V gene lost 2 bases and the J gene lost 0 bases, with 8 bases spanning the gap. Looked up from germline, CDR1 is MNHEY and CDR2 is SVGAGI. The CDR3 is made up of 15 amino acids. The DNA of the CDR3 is TGTGCCAGCAGTTACGCCAGGGTCTCCTACAATGAGCAGTTCTTC. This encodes CASSYARVSYNEQFF.

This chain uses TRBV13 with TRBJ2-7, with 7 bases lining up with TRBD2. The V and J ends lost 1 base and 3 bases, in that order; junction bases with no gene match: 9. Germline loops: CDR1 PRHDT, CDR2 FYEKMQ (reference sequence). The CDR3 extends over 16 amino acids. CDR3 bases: TGTGCCAGCAGCTTAGCGGGAGGAGTTTGGTACTACGAGCAGTACTTC. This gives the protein CASSLAGGVWYYEQYF. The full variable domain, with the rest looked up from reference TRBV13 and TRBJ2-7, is AAGVIQSPRHLIKEKRETATLKCYPIPRHDTVYWYQQGPGQDPQFLISFYEKMQSDKGSIPDRFSAQQFSDYHSELNMSSLELGDSALYFCASSLAGGVWYYEQYFGPGTRLTVT.

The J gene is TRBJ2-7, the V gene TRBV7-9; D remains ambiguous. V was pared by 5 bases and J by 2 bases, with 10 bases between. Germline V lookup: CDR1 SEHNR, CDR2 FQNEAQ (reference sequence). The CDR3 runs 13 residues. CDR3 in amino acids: CASSHYSTYEQYF. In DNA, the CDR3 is TGTGCCAGCAGCCATTACAGTACCTACGAGCAGTACTTC.

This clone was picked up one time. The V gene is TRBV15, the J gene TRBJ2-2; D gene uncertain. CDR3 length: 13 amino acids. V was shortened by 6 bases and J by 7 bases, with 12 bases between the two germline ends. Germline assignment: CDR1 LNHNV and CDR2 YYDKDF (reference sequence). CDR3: CATRKIGGGELFF. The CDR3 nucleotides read TGTGCCACCAGGAAGATTGGCGGCGGGGAGCTGTTTTTT.

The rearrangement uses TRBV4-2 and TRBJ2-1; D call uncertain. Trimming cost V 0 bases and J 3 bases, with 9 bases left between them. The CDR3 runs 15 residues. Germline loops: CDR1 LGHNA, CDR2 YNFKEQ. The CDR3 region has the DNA TGTGCCAGCAGCCAAGATAGAGTAAGCTACAATGAGCAGTTCTTC. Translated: CASSQDRVSYNEQFF.

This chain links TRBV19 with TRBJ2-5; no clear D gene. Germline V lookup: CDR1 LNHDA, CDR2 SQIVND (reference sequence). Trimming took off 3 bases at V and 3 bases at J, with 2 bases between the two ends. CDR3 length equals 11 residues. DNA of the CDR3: TGTGCCAGTAGTATCAAAGAGACCCAGTACTTC. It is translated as CASSIKETQYF. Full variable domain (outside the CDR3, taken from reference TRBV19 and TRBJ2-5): DGGITQSPKYLFRKEGQNVTLSCEQNLNHDAMYWYRQDPGQGLRLIYYSQIVNDFQKGDIAEGYSVSREKKESFPLTVTSAQKNPTAFYLCASSIKETQYFGPGTRLLVL.